This is a list of T cell receptor beta chains from one sample in a study of beta chain features in type 1 diabetes. Profiled with immunoSEQ multiplex PCR; TCRdb holds only in-frame clones, not every one. The sample consists of 850,000 to 900,000 clones, under 20% of them appearing once. Sequences were obtained from naive CD4+ T cells from blood. These TCRs come from a woman aged 18-29 years in good health. The CDR3 runs from the conserved cysteine through the conserved F or W. Each record gives: clone size, J gene, CDR3 length, D gene, V gene, CDR3 protein, CDR3 DNA. D genes are given only for firm matches. Size is stated for part of the rows, as once, few or many counts, or as a class when the clone is expanded.

clone size: few; J gene: TRBJ2-7; CDR3 length: 12; D gene: -; V gene: TRBV7-9; CDR3 protein: CASTQTRYEQYF; CDR3 DNA: TGTGCCAGCACCCAAACGCGCTACGAGCAGTACTTC
clone size: -; J gene: TRBJ1-4; CDR3 length: 16; D gene: TRBD1; V gene: TRBV5-5; CDR3 protein: CASSFGQGATNEKLFF; CDR3 DNA: TGTGCCAGCAGCTTCGGACAGGGGGCAACTAATGAAAAACTGTTTTTT
clone size: -; J gene: TRBJ2-7; CDR3 length: 15; D gene: -; V gene: TRBV4-2; CDR3 protein: CASSQIRLTSYEQYF; CDR3 DNA: TGTGCCAGCAGCCAAATACGATTAACCTCCTACGAGCAGTACTTC
clone size: few; J gene: TRBJ2-1; CDR3 length: 15; D gene: -; V gene: TRBV25-1; CDR3 protein: CATSPEGVIYNEQFF; CDR3 DNA: TGTGCCACCTCTCCCGAGGGGGTTATATACAATGAGCAGTTCTTC
clone size: few; J gene: TRBJ2-3; CDR3 length: 16; D gene: TRBD2; V gene: TRBV13; CDR3 protein: CASSRRDYTSTDTQYF; CDR3 DNA: TGTGCCAGCAGCCGTCGGGACTATACTAGCACAGATACGCAGTATTTT
clone size: few; J gene: TRBJ2-7; CDR3 length: 16; D gene: -; V gene: TRBV28; CDR3 protein: CASNEGYRKASYEQYF; CDR3 DNA: TGTGCCAGCAACGAAGGGTACAGAAAAGCTTCCTACGAGCAGTACTTC
clone size: few; J gene: TRBJ2-7; CDR3 length: 16; D gene: -; V gene: TRBV11-1; CDR3 protein: CASSSQNRDRDLEQYF; CDR3 DNA: TGTGCCAGCAGCTCGCAAAACCGGGACCGGGATCTGGAGCAGTACTTC
clone size: -; J gene: TRBJ2-3; CDR3 length: 13; D gene: -; V gene: TRBV10-3; CDR3 protein: CALSALSTDTQYF; CDR3 DNA: TGTGCCCTTTCCGCCCTAAGCACAGATACGCAGTATTTT
clone size: few; J gene: TRBJ2-1; CDR3 length: 16; D gene: TRBD1; V gene: TRBV28; CDR3 protein: CASKLAGARQGDEQFF; CDR3 DNA: TGTGCCAGCAAACTGGCAGGAGCCCGGCAGGGGGATGAGCAGTTCTTC
clone size: -; J gene: TRBJ1-4; CDR3 length: 14; D gene: TRBD1; V gene: TRBV4-2; CDR3 protein: CASSLGQGYEKLFF; CDR3 DNA: TGTGCCAGCAGCCTGGGACAGGGGTATGAAAAACTGTTTTTT
clone size: few; J gene: TRBJ1-2; CDR3 length: 13; D gene: -; V gene: TRBV7-9; CDR3 protein: CASRDTVDYGYTF; CDR3 DNA: TGTGCCAGCAGAGACACGGTCGACTATGGCTACACCTTC
clone size: -; J gene: TRBJ2-5; CDR3 length: 15; D gene: -; V gene: TRBV5-1; CDR3 protein: CASSPIAGISETQYF; CDR3 DNA: TGCGCCAGCAGCCCGATTGCGGGTATCTCAGAGACCCAGTACTTC
clone size: few; J gene: TRBJ2-1; CDR3 length: 13; D gene: TRBD2; V gene: TRBV29-1; CDR3 protein: CSAREGRYNEQFF; CDR3 DNA: TGCAGCGCGCGGGAGGGCCGCTACAATGAGCAGTTCTTC
clone size: few; J gene: TRBJ2-1; CDR3 length: 16; D gene: TRBD2; V gene: TRBV5-1; CDR3 protein: CASSLVMTSTYNEQFF; CDR3 DNA: TGCGCCAGCAGCTTGGTTATGACTAGCACCTACAATGAGCAGTTCTTC
clone size: -; J gene: TRBJ1-2; CDR3 length: 13; D gene: -; V gene: TRBV15; CDR3 protein: CATSRSTGYGYTF; CDR3 DNA: TGTGCCACCAGCAGATCGACAGGCTATGGCTACACCTTC
clone size: -; J gene: TRBJ2-1; CDR3 length: 15; D gene: TRBD2; V gene: TRBV7-2; CDR3 protein: CASSRTSGNYNEQFF; CDR3 DNA: TGTGCCAGCAGCCGGACTAGCGGGAACTACAATGAGCAGTTCTTC
clone size: -; J gene: TRBJ1-3; CDR3 length: 16; D gene: -; V gene: TRBV6-6; CDR3 protein: CASSYDGKIPGNTIYF; CDR3 DNA: TGTGCCAGCAGTTATGATGGGAAGATCCCTGGAAACACCATATATTTT
clone size: few; J gene: TRBJ1-3; CDR3 length: 16; D gene: -; V gene: TRBV18; CDR3 protein: CASSPTVLSSGNTIYF; CDR3 DNA: TGTGCCAGCTCACCAACGGTTTTGAGCTCTGGAAACACCATATATTTT
clone size: few; J gene: TRBJ2-3; CDR3 length: 17; D gene: -; V gene: TRBV7-8; CDR3 protein: CASSLWGQGWLADTQYF; CDR3 DNA: TGTGCCAGCAGCTTATGGGGGCAGGGGTGGCTGGCAGATACGCAGTATTTT
clone size: -; J gene: TRBJ2-7; CDR3 length: 14; D gene: -; V gene: TRBV5-4; CDR3 protein: CASSFEAESYEQYF; CDR3 DNA: TGTGCCAGCAGCTTTGAAGCGGAATCCTACGAGCAGTACTTC
clone size: -; J gene: TRBJ2-5; CDR3 length: 15; D gene: -; V gene: TRBV7-3; CDR3 protein: CASSPNVEWWDTGYF; CDR3 DNA: TGTGCCAGCAGCCCAAACGTTGAGTGGTGGGACACCGGCTACTTC
clone size: few; J gene: TRBJ2-5; CDR3 length: 13; D gene: TRBD2; V gene: TRBV9; CDR3 protein: CASQGRGEETQYF; CDR3 DNA: TGTGCCAGCCAGGGGCGGGGGGAAGAGACCCAGTACTTC
clone size: -; J gene: TRBJ2-3; CDR3 length: 17; D gene: TRBD2; V gene: TRBV27; CDR3 protein: CASSSKGLAGGRGTQYF; CDR3 DNA: TGTGCCAGCAGTTCAAAAGGACTAGCGGGAGGGCGTGGTACGCAGTATTTT
clone size: few; J gene: TRBJ2-5; CDR3 length: 13; D gene: TRBD1; V gene: TRBV5-1; CDR3 protein: CASSPDRQETQYF; CDR3 DNA: TGCGCCAGCAGCCCGGACAGGCAAGAGACCCAGTACTTC
clone size: -; J gene: TRBJ1-2; CDR3 length: 11; D gene: -; V gene: TRBV18; CDR3 protein: CASSPRVGYTF; CDR3 DNA: TGTGCCAGCTCACCACGGGTTGGCTACACCTTC
clone size: -; J gene: TRBJ2-3; CDR3 length: 13; D gene: -; V gene: TRBV19; CDR3 protein: CASTGPSTDTQYF; CDR3 DNA: TGTGCCAGTACAGGTCCTAGCACAGATACGCAGTATTTT
clone size: -; J gene: TRBJ2-5; CDR3 length: 12; D gene: -; V gene: TRBV7-2; CDR3 protein: CASSRLGETQYF; CDR3 DNA: TGTGCCAGCAGCCGATTAGGAGAGACCCAGTACTTC
clone size: -; J gene: TRBJ2-7; CDR3 length: 14; D gene: -; V gene: TRBV11-2; CDR3 protein: CASSLLLDPYEQYF; CDR3 DNA: TGTGCCAGCAGCTTGCTATTGGATCCCTACGAGCAGTACTTC
clone size: -; J gene: TRBJ2-1; CDR3 length: 13; D gene: -; V gene: TRBV6-5; CDR3 protein: CASKRELPSEQFF; CDR3 DNA: TGTGCCAGCAAGAGGGAGTTGCCCTCTGAGCAGTTCTTC
clone size: -; J gene: TRBJ2-2; CDR3 length: 15; D gene: -; V gene: TRBV9; CDR3 protein: CASSPKRAGTGELFF; CDR3 DNA: TGTGCCAGCAGCCCCAAAAGAGCCGGAACCGGGGAGCTGTTTTTT
clone size: -; J gene: TRBJ2-3; CDR3 length: 15; D gene: TRBD2; V gene: TRBV7-3; CDR3 protein: CASSLGGRAADTQYF; CDR3 DNA: TGTGCCAGCAGCTTAGGCGGGAGGGCCGCAGATACGCAGTATTTT
clone size: -; J gene: TRBJ2-3; CDR3 length: 13; D gene: -; V gene: TRBV11-2; CDR3 protein: CASSFRSGDTQYF; CDR3 DNA: TGTGCCAGCAGCTTCCGGAGTGGAGATACGCAGTATTTT
clone size: few; J gene: TRBJ1-1; CDR3 length: 11; D gene: -; V gene: TRBV6-9; CDR3 protein: CASPPNTEAFF; CDR3 DNA: TGTGCCAGCCCCCCAAACACTGAAGCTTTCTTT
clone size: few; J gene: TRBJ2-7; CDR3 length: 12; D gene: -; V gene: TRBV2; CDR3 protein: CASSLSGYEQYF; CDR3 DNA: TGTGCCAGCAGCCTGTCGGGGTACGAGCAGTACTTC
clone size: few; J gene: TRBJ2-5; CDR3 length: 15; D gene: TRBD2; V gene: TRBV10-3; CDR3 protein: CAISSTAGGSETQYF; CDR3 DNA: TGTGCCATCAGCTCTACAGCGGGAGGATCAGAGACCCAGTACTTC
clone size: few; J gene: TRBJ1-1; CDR3 length: 16; D gene: TRBD1; V gene: TRBV19; CDR3 protein: CASSTPHRGLRSGAFF; CDR3 DNA: TGTGCCAGTAGTACCCCCCACAGGGGGCTGAGGAGTGGGGCTTTCTTT
clone size: -; J gene: TRBJ2-4; CDR3 length: 12; D gene: -; V gene: TRBV2; CDR3 protein: CASRQGGNIQYF; CDR3 DNA: TGTGCCAGCCGCCAGGGGGGAAACATTCAGTACTTC
clone size: -; J gene: TRBJ1-1; CDR3 length: 12; D gene: TRBD1; V gene: TRBV6-5; CDR3 protein: CASGIRQGVPFF; CDR3 DNA: TGTGCCAGCGGCATAAGACAGGGCGTGCCTTTCTTT
clone size: few; J gene: TRBJ2-2; CDR3 length: 14; D gene: -; V gene: TRBV7-3; CDR3 protein: CASSLFPNTGELFF; CDR3 DNA: TGTGCCAGCAGCTTATTTCCGAACACCGGGGAGCTGTTTTTT
clone size: -; J gene: TRBJ2-3; CDR3 length: 15; D gene: -; V gene: TRBV4-1; CDR3 protein: CASSQPGRGTDTQYF; CDR3 DNA: TGCGCCAGCAGCCAACCGGGCAGGGGCACAGATACGCAGTATTTT
clone size: few; J gene: TRBJ2-7; CDR3 length: 16; D gene: TRBD2; V gene: TRBV4-3; CDR3 protein: CASSQAVSGPWGEQYF; CDR3 DNA: TGCGCCAGCAGCCAAGCGGTTAGCGGGCCATGGGGCGAGCAGTACTTC